Presented here are 16 T cell receptor beta chains from one specimen sequenced in a study of OX40 agonist ivuxolimab in advanced cancers. The data were produced by immunoSEQ multiplex PCR, yet TCRdb's version contains in-frame clones alone and is incomplete. The sample has 68,000 or so clones; nearly 85% are singletons. Sequences were derived from CD4+ or CD8+ T cells sorted from blood, sampled in a trial of the OX40 agonist ivuxolimab. The receptor set was obtained from an adult with an advanced solid tumor such as melanoma, head and neck, liver or kidney cancer.

The rearrangement joins TRBV19 to TRBJ2-1; 11 bases match TRBD2. The CDR3 contains 15 residues. Germline CDR1 is LNHDA and CDR2 is SQIVND (reference sequence). The V and J ends lost 9 bases and 9 bases, in that order; junction bases with no gene match: 13. The CDR3 nucleotides read TGTGCCAGCGCCAACTTAGCGGGAGGGACGGGTGAGCAGTTCTTC. As protein: CASANLAGGTGEQFF.

The CDR3 DNA sequence: TGTGCCAGCAGTGAACTCGGTTACACAGATACGCAGTATTTT. Its translation is CASSELGYTDTQYF. V is TRBV2 and J is TRBJ2-3, with no clear D. Germline V gene lookup returns CDR1 SNHLY and CDR2 FYNNEI. This CDR3 comprises 14 residues. V lost 2 bases and J lost 2, with 8 bases in between.

This chain links TRBV5-6 with TRBJ1-4, with TRBD1 identical over 7 bases. J was trimmed by 3 bases and V by 0 bases; bases with no gene match: 5. The CDR3 covers 16 residues. Germline lookup yields CDR1 SGHDT and CDR2 YYEEEE. CDR3 residues: CASSLASGTANEKLFF. Written as DNA, the CDR3 is TGTGCCAGCAGCTTGGCCTCCGGGACAGCTAATGAAAAACTGTTTTTT.

As concerns this clone: The sample has other DNA sequences that encode this CDR3 too. The V and J genes are TRBV6-6 and TRBJ2-7; either TRBD1 or TRBD2 may supply D (5 bases each). Trimming stripped 0 bases from V and 2 bases from J, with 5 bases between. CDR3 length equals 13 residues. Germline V gene data show CDR1 as MNHNY and CDR2 as SVGAGI (reference sequence). The chain's CDR3 is CASSYSGAYEQYF. DNA of the CDR3: TGTGCCAGCAGTTACTCGGGGGCCTACGAGCAGTACTTC.

A single count supports this clone. J is TRBJ2-7 and V is TRBV4-2, with a weak D call TRBD2 (6 bases). V was clipped by 2 bases and J by 3 bases, with 17 bases between them. Germline CDR1 is LGHNA and CDR2 is YNFKEQ. This CDR3 has 16 amino acids. In DNA, the CDR3 is TGTGCCAGCAGCCAATGGGGACTCAATTTCTTCTACGAGCAGTACGTC. Its protein product is CASSQWGLNFFYEQYV.

This chain links TRBV18 with TRBJ2-7; possibly TRBD1 or TRBD2 for D (5 bases each). Germline CDR1 KGHSH, CDR2 LQKENI. CDR3 length equals 13 residues. Trimming left V 4 bases short and J 5 bases short, with 12 bases between. The CDR3 loop is CASSLSRGDEQYV. The DNA of the CDR3 is TGTGCCAGCTCACTCTCTCGAGGGGACGAGCAGTACGTC.

The genes are TRBV5-1 and TRBJ2-7; no clear D gene. Looked up from germline, CDR1 is SGHRS and CDR2 is YFSETQ. There are 16 residues in the CDR3. The V gene lost 0 bases and the J gene lost 4 bases, with 17 bases spanning the gap. CDR3 amino acids: CASSLGPQASGYEQYF. The DNA for the CDR3 is TGCGCCAGCAGCTTGGGACCTCAGGCTAGTGGGTACGAGCAGTACTTC.

The chain carries TRBV2 and TRBJ2-7; tentatively, D is TRBD1 (5 bases). Trimming pared 6 bases from V and 7 bases from J, leaving 16 bases between. Germline V gene sequence: CDR1 SNHLY, CDR2 FYNNEI. The CDR3 runs to 13 residues. DNA of the CDR3: TGTGCCAGCAGCCCAAACCAGGGCAGGGAGCAGTACTTC. This codes for CASSPNQGREQYF. Full variable domain (rest looked up from reference TRBV2 and TRBJ2-7): EPEVTQTPSHQVTQMGQEVILRCVPISNHLYFYWYRQILGQKVEFLVSFYNNEISEKSEIFDDQFSVERPDGSNFTLKIRSTKLEDSAMYFCASSPNQGREQYFGPGTRLTVT.

The chain is built from TRBV7-7 and TRBJ2-5; TRBD1 agrees at 10 bases. This CDR3 is 14 amino acids long. V lost 4 bases to trimming and J lost 4 bases; unmatched junction nucleotides: 3. In germline, CDR1 is SSHAT, CDR2 FNYEAQ (reference sequence). CDR3 sequence (DNA): TGTGCCAGCAGCTCCGGACAGGGGGGAGAGACCCAGTACTTC. Its protein is CASSSGQGGETQYF.

This clone was recorded a few times. This chain links TRBV12-2 with TRBJ2-3; whether TRBD1, the table's D call, matches the DNA was not checked. TRBV12-2 is assigned pseudogene status. The CDR3 loop spans 14 amino acids. In DNA, the CDR3 is TGTGCAAGTCGCTTCACACACAGGGCAGATACGCAGTATTTT. It is translated as CASRFTHRADTQYF.

This chain joins TRBV11-3 and TRBJ2-1, with 9 bases that match TRBD2. V dropped 3 bases and J dropped 1; count of bases not matched to a gene: 4. The germline CDR1 and CDR2 sequences are SGHNT and YENEEA. This CDR3 comprises 16 residues. The CDR3: CASSFGGGASYNEQFF. The CDR3 DNA is TGTGCCAGCAGCTTCGGCGGGGGGGCTTCCTACAATGAGCAGTTCTTC.

The J gene is TRBJ1-1, the V gene TRBV5-5; 7 bases map to TRBD1. Germline CDR1 and CDR2: SGHKS and YYEKEE (reference sequence). J was trimmed by 2 bases and V by 3 bases; bases with no gene match: 4. This CDR3 comprises 14 residues. As DNA, the CDR3 is TGTGCCAGCAGCTACGGGACAGAAAACACTGAAGCTTTCTTT. Translation gives CASSYGTENTEAFF.

This clone was counted a single time. The J gene is TRBJ2-7, the V gene TRBV27; D unclear. This CDR3 is built from 16 residues. V was clipped by 0 bases and J by 2 bases, with 14 bases between them. Germline loops: CDR1 MNHEY, CDR2 SMNVEV (reference sequence). The DNA for the CDR3 is TGTGCCAGCAGTTTATCGAGGTTCGGCGGACCCTACGAGCAGTACTTC. Residues: CASSLSRFGGPYEQYF.

This clone was seen a single time. The chain couples TRBV5-1 to TRBJ2-1, with D perhaps matching TRBD1 (5 bases). From germline, CDR1 is SGHRS and CDR2 YFSETQ. V lost 0 bases and J 3 bases, leaving 10 bases between the germline ends. The length of the CDR3 is 15 residues. CDR3 DNA sequence: TGCGCCAGCAGCTTGGACAGGTCGGACTACAATGAGCAGTTCTTC. This codes for CASSLDRSDYNEQFF.

This clone has only a few counts. The chain uses TRBV10-1 and TRBJ2-5; 8 bases map to TRBD2. V lost 4 bases and J lost 5; bases outside the gene matches: 3. The CDR3 spans 13 residues. Germline values: CDR1 WNHNN, CDR2 SYGVQD (reference sequence). CDR3 nucleotides: TGCGCCAGCAGTGCTGGCGGGGGGGAGACCCAGTACTTC. Protein product: CASSAGGGETQYF.

The rearrangement joins TRBV5-4 to TRBJ1-1; D is unresolved. The CDR3 is 12 residues long. From germline, CDR1 is SGHNT and CDR2 YYREEE (reference sequence). The V end lost 3 bases, the J end lost 2 bases, and 5 bases lay between the germline ends. The CDR3 spells CASSSGNTEAFF. The CDR3, as DNA: TGTGCCAGCAGCTCCGGAAACACTGAAGCTTTCTTT.